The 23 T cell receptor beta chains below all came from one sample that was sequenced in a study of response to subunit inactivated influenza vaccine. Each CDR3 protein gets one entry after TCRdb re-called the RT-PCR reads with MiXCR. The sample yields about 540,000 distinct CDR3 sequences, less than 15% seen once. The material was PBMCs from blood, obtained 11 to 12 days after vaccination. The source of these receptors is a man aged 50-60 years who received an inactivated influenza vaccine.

CDR3: CSVRLNQGDTQYF. CDR3 DNA: TGCAGCGTCCGTTTGAATCAGGGGGATACGCAGTATTTT. The genes are TRBV29-1 and TRBJ2-3, with D perhaps TRBD1 (6 bases). Between the trimmed V and J ends, which lost 6 bases and 6 bases, there was a span of 16 bases. CDR1 and CDR2 from the germline V gene are SQVTM and ANQGSEA. The CDR3 covers 13 residues.

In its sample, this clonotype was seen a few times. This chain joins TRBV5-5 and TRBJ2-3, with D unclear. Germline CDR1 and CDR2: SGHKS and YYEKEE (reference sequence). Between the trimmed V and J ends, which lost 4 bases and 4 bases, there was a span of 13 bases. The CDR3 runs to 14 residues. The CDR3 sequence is CASSPLQMPDTQYF. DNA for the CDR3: TGTGCCAGCAGCCCCCTCCAAATGCCAGATACGCAGTATTTT.

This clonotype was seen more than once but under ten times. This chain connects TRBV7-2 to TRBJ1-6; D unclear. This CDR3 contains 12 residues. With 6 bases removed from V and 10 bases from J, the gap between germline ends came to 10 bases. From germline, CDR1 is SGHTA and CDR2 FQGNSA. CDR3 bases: TGTGCCAGCAGGTCCCAAAGCTCACCCCTCCACTTT. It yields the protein CASRSQSSPLHF.

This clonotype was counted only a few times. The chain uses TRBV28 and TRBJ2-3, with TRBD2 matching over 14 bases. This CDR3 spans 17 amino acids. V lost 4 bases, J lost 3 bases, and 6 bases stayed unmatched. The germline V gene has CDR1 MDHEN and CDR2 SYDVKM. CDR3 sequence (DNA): TGTGCCAGCAGTTCGGGACTAGCGGGAGCATGGACAGATACGCAGTATTTT. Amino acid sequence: CASSSGLAGAWTDTQYF.

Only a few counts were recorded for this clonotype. CDR3 nucleotides: TGCGCCAGCAGCCAAGGGGGACTCCCTGAGCAGTTCTTC. It translates to CASSQGGLPEQFF. The J gene is TRBJ2-1, the V gene TRBV4-1, with D perhaps TRBD2 (6 bases). This CDR3 has 13 amino acids. Per germline, CDR1 MGHRA and CDR2 YSYEKL. Deletions cut 1 base from V and 9 bases from J, with 10 bases between.

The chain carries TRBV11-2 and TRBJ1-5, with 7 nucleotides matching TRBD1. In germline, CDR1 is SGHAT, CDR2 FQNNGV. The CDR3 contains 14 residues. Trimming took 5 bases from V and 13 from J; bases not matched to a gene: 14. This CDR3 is CASSLDRTPGLQHF. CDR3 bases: TGTGCCAGCAGCCTGGACAGGACCCCTGGTTTGCAGCATTTT.

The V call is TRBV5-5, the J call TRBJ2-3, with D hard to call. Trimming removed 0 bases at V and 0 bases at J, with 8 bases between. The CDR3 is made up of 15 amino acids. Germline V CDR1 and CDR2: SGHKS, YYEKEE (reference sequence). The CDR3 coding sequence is TGTGCCAGCAGCTTGGTCGGTTCTAGCACAGATACGCAGTATTTT. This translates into CASSLVGSSTDTQYF. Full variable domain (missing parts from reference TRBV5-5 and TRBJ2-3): DAGVTQSPTHLIKTRGQQVTLRCSPISGHKSVSWYQQVLGQGPQFIFQYYEKEERGRGNFPDRFSARQFPNYSSELNVNALLLGDSALYLCASSLVGSSTDTQYFGPGTRLTVL.

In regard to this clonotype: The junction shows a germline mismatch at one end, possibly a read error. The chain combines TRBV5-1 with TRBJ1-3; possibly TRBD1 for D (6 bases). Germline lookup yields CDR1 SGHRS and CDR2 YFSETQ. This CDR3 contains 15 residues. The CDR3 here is CASSTGQNSGNTKYF. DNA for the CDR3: TGCGCCAGCAGCACCGGACAGAACTCTGGAAACACCAAATATTTT.

This CDR3 is CASSQEQGSHTDTQYF. The CDR3 bases are TGCGCCAGCAGCCAAGAACAGGGGTCTCACACAGATACGCAGTATTTT. The chain is built from TRBV4-3 and TRBJ2-3; 7 bases match TRBD1. Germline CDR1 reads LGHNA; CDR2 reads YSLEER. The V and J ends lost 0 bases and 2 bases, in that order; junction bases with no gene match: 5. This CDR3 is 16 amino acids long.

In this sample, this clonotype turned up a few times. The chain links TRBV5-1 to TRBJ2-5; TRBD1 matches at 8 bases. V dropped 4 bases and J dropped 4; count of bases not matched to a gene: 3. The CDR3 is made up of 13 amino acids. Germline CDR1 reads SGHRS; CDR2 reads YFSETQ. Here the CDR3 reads CASSNQGAETQYF. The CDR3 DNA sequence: TGCGCCAGCAGCAATCAGGGGGCAGAGACCCAGTACTTC. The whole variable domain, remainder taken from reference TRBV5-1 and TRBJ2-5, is KAGVTQTPRYLIKTRGQQVTLSCSPISGHRSVSWYQQTPGQGLQFLFEYFSETQRNKGNFPGRFSGRQFSNSRSEMNVSTLELGDSALYLCASSNQGAETQYFGPGTRLLVL.

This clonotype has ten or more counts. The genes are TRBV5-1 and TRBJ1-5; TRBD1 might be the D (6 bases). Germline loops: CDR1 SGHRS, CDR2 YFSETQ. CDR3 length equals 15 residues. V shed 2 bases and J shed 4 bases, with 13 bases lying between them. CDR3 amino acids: CASSLTGGQNQPQHF. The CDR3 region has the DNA TGCGCCAGCAGCTTAACCGGGGGCCAAAATCAGCCCCAGCATTTT. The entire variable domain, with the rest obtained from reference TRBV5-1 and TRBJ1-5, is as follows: KAGVTQTPRYLIKTRGQQVTLSCSPISGHRSVSWYQQTPGQGLQFLFEYFSETQRNKGNFPGRFSGRQFSNSRSEMNVSTLELGDSALYLCASSLTGGQNQPQHFGDGTRLSIL.

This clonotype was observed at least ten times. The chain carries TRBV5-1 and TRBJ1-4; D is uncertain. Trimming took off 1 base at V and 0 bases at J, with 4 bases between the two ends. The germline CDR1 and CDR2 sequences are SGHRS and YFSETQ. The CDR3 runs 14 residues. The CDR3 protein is CASSLSATNEKLFF. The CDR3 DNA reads TGCGCCAGCAGCTTGAGCGCAACTAATGAAAAACTGTTTTTT.

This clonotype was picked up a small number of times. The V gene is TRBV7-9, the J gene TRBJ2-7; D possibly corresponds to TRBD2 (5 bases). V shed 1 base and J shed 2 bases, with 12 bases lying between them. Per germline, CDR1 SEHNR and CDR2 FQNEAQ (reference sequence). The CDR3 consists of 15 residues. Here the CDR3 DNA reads TGTGCCAGCAGCTTAGGGGGAAGAGGGACCTACGAGCAGTACTTC. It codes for CASSLGGRGTYEQYF.

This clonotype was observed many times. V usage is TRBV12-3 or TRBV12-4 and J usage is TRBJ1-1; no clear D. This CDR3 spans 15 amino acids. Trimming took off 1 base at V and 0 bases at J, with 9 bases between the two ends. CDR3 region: CASSLERALNTEAFF. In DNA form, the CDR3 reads TGTGCCAGCAGTTTAGAGAGGGCTTTGAACACTGAAGCTTTCTTT.

The CDR3 coding sequence is TGCGCCAGCAGCGACGGACTAGGACAAGAGACCCAGTACTTC. Encoded protein: CASSDGLGQETQYF. This chain uses TRBV5-1 with TRBJ2-5; 7 nucleotides align to TRBD2. The CDR3 runs 14 residues. V shed 4 bases and J 2 bases; nucleotides not matched to a gene: 5. The germline gives CDR1 SGHRS, CDR2 YFSETQ.

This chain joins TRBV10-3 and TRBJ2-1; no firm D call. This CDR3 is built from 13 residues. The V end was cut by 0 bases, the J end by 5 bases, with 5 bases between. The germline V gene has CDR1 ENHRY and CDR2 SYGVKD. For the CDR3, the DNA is TGTGCCATCAGTGAGTCGCGCGACAATGAGCAGTTCTTC. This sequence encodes CAISESRDNEQFF.

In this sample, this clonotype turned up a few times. The CDR3 reads CASSDTSLSEQFF. The CDR3 DNA is TGTGCCAGCAGTGATACCAGCCTAAGCGAGCAGTTCTTC. The chain combines TRBV6-4 with TRBJ2-1; D remains ambiguous. V was clipped by 3 bases and J by 10 bases, with 13 bases between them. This CDR3 spans 13 amino acids. The germline gives CDR1 MRHNA, CDR2 SNTAGT.

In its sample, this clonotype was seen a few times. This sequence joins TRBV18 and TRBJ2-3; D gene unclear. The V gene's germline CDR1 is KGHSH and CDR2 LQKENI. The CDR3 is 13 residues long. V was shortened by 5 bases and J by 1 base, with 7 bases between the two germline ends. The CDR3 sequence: CASSATGTDTQYF. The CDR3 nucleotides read TGTGCCAGCTCAGCTACCGGCACAGATACGCAGTATTTT.

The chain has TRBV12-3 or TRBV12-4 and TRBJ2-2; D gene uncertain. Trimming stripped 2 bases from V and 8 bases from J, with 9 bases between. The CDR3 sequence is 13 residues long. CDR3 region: CASSLFSSGELFF. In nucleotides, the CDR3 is TGTGCCAGCAGTTTATTCTCGTCGGGGGAGCTGTTTTTT.

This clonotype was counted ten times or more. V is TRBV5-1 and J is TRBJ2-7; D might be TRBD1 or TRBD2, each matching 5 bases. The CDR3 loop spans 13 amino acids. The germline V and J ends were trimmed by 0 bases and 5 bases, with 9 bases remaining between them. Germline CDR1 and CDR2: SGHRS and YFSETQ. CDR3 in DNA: TGCGCCAGCAGCTTGGTTGGGACGAACGAGCAGTACTTC. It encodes CASSLVGTNEQYF. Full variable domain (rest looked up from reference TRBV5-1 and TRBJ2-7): KAGVTQTPRYLIKTRGQQVTLSCSPISGHRSVSWYQQTPGQGLQFLFEYFSETQRNKGNFPGRFSGRQFSNSRSEMNVSTLELGDSALYLCASSLVGTNEQYFGPGTRLTVT.

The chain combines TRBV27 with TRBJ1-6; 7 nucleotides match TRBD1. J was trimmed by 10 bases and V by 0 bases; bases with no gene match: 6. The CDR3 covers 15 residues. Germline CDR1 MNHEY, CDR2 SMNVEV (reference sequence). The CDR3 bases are TGTGCCAGCAGTTTATCATTAGGGGGCCTCTCACCCCTCCACTTT. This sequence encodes CASSLSLGGLSPLHF.

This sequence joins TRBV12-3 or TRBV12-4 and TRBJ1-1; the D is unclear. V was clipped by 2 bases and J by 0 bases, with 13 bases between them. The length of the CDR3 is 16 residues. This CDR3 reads CASSLLGQNLNTEAFF. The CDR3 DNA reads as TGTGCCAGCAGTTTACTAGGGCAGAACTTGAACACTGAAGCTTTCTTT.

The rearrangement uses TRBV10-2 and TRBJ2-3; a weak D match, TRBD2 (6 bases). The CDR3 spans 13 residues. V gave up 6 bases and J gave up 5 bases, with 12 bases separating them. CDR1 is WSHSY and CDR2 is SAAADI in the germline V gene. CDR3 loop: CASRVGGVDTQYF. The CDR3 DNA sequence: TGCGCCAGCAGGGTCGGGGGAGTAGATACGCAGTATTTT.